The 5 T cell receptor beta chains below come from one sample, sequenced in a study of Ad26.COV2.S vaccination and SARS-CoV-2 variants. Assay: immunoSEQ multiplex PCR; the TCRdb copy retains only in-frame clones and omits some. The sample records some 250,000 clones, approximately 87% being singletons. Treatment given: some 19 received Ad26.COV2.S at low or high dose, single or two shots; about 5 received placebo; per-sample allocation not given. Sampling happened 63 days after the first vaccine or placebo injection. This specimen consisted of peripheral blood, obtained in a trial of Ad26.COV2.S vaccine versus placebo. The receptor source for this set is a person between 18 and 65 years old who received the Ad26.COV2.S COVID-19 vaccine or a placebo.

This chain joins TRBV2 and TRBJ1-2; 9 nucleotides line up with TRBD1. CDR3 length equals 13 residues. J was trimmed by 5 bases and V by 4 bases; bases with no gene match: 2. The V gene's germline CDR1 is SNHLY and CDR2 FYNNEI. In DNA, the CDR3 is TGTGCCAGCAGTGCCGGACAGGGGTATGGCTACACCTTC. Its protein is CASSAGQGYGYTF.

A single count supports this clone. This chain connects TRBV15 to TRBJ1-6; unclear D gene. V lost 1 base and J lost 7, with 14 bases in between. Germline CDR1 and CDR2: LNHNV and YYDKDF (reference sequence). This CDR3 is 16 amino acids long. The CDR3 here is CATSRAYWQTNSPLHF. DNA of the CDR3: TGTGCCACCAGCAGAGCTTATTGGCAGACAAATTCACCCCTCCACTTT.

The CDR3 sequence is CASSQGTATSTDTQYF. CDR3 coding DNA: TGCGCCAGCAGCCAAGGGACGGCGACTAGCACAGATACGCAGTATTTT. V gene TRBV4-3 combines with J gene TRBJ2-3; D call uncertain. The V end was cut by 1 base, the J end by 0 bases, with 11 bases between. Germline V gene data show CDR1 as LGHNA and CDR2 as YSLEER. The CDR3 is 16 residues long.

This chain connects TRBV12-5 to TRBJ2-3; 10 bases agree with TRBD1. This CDR3 is 15 amino acids long. The ends lost 6 bases at V and 1 base at J; junction bases unmatched: 4. CDR1 is LGHNT, CDR2 FRNRAP, per germline. This CDR3 reads CASGRGTGGTDTQYF. CDR3 nucleotides: TGTGCTAGTGGCCGCGGGACAGGGGGCACAGATACGCAGTATTTT.

The CDR3 DNA follows: TGTGCCAGCAGTGAAGGGGGGCCCACGGGCTACACCTTC. Protein: CASSEGGPTGYTF. The chain joins TRBV2 to TRBJ1-2; D possibly corresponds to TRBD1 (6 bases). The CDR3 is made up of 13 amino acids. CDR1 and CDR2 (germline): SNHLY, FYNNEI. The V end was cut by 1 base, the J end by 8 bases, with 11 bases between.